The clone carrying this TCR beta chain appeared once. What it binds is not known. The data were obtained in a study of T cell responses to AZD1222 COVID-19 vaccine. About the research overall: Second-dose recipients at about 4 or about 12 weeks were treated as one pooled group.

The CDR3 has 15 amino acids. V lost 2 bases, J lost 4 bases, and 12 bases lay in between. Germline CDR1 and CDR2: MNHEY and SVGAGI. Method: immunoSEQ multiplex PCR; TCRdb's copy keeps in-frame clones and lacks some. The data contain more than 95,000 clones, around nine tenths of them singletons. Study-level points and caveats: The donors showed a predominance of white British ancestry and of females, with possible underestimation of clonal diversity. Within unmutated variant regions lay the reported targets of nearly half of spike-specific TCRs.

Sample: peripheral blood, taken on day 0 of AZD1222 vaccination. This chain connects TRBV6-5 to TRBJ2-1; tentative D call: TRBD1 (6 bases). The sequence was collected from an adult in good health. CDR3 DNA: TGTGCCAGCAGTTACGCGGACAGAGGATACAATGAGCAGTTCTTC. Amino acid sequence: CASSYADRGYNEQFF.